This T cell receptor (beta chain) comes out of a study of identical twins. Using its own MiXCR run on the 5' RACE reads, TCRdb lists one record per CDR3 protein. This repertoire shows roughly 540,000 distinct CDR3 sequences, roughly a fifth found once; its top ten account for roughly 0.9%. The study, taken as a whole, reports: Surplus twin overlap in beta out-of-frame sequences was less pronounced.

This clonotype was counted a few times. Its target is not known. CDR3 length: 15 amino acids. Germline-derived CDR1 and CDR2 are SGHRS and YFSETQ. The V end was cut by 0 bases, the J end by 5 bases, with 14 bases between. These records were also assigned to another study, of T cells expressing NK-cell markers. That work adds: What remained unclear was the HCMV specificity of expanded NKG2C+ T cell clones.

The chain links TRBV5-1 to TRBJ1-1; weak D call: TRBD1 (6 bases). The clonotype was recovered from a woman aged 18-30 years in good health. The sample comprised CD4+ T cells sorted from blood. CDR3 amino acids: CASSLVRGLGTEAFF. As DNA, the CDR3 is TGCGCCAGCAGCTTGGTCAGGGGTTTGGGGACTGAAGCTTTCTTT.